These 9 T cell receptor beta chains came from one sample sequenced in a study of T cells expressing NK-cell markers. After re-calling the 5' RACE reads, TCRdb lists one entry per CDR3 protein, DNA absent. This sample's clone table lists a few hundred thousand distinct CDR3 sequences. Specimen: blood T cells: a sorted CD56 or NKG2C T cell subset, CD4+ or CD8+ T cells, or bulk PBMC T cells (not recorded which). The source is a man in his late teens or twenties in good health.

This rearrangement joins TRBV9 to TRBJ2-6; the TCRdb D gene call, TRBD1, has no DNA to confirm it. This CDR3 has 16 amino acids. Germline CDR1 SGDLS, CDR2 YYNGEE. The CDR3 loop reads CASSTGHHSGANVLTF.

The rearrangement links TRBV12-3 or TRBV12-4 to TRBJ2-1; the TCRdb D gene call, TRBD2, has no DNA to confirm it. The CDR3 is 16 amino acids. The CDR3 spells CASSIIAGGKYNEQFF.

The rearrangement joins TRBV12-3 or TRBV12-4 to TRBJ1-1. The CDR3 totals 13 residues. The chain's CDR3 is CASSDRALKPAFF.

The genes are TRBV20-1 and TRBJ2-3; TCRdb lists TRBD2, though no DNA is available to test this call. The CDR3 is 15 amino acids. Germline V CDR1 and CDR2: DFQATT, SNEGSKA (reference sequence). The CDR3 region is CSASGTSGITDTQYF.

The J gene is TRBJ2-7, the V gene TRBV13. The CDR3 is 16 amino acids. The germline V gene encodes CDR1 PRHDT and CDR2 FYEKMQ (reference sequence). Here the CDR3 reads CASSPSLGGSPYEQYF.

The chain links TRBV9 to TRBJ1-1; absent DNA, TCRdb's TRBD1 call cannot be checked. Germline assignment: CDR1 SGDLS and CDR2 YYNGEE. The length of the CDR3 is 16 residues. CDR3: CASSNRDGNMNTEAFF.

V gene TRBV9 combines with J gene TRBJ2-4; there is no DNA to check the TCRdb D call of TRBD1. Germline assignment: CDR1 SGDLS and CDR2 YYNGEE. CDR3 length: 12 amino acids. CDR3 in amino acids: CASSSTENIQYF.

The chain is built from TRBV24-1 and TRBJ1-2; the TCRdb D gene call, TRBD1, has no DNA to confirm it. This CDR3 is built from 14 residues. Germline V gene sequence: CDR1 KGHDR, CDR2 SFDVKD. The CDR3 sequence is CATSEPTGFYGYTF.

The chain has TRBV5-1 and TRBJ2-2; TCRdb reports TRBD1, a call that lacks DNA to check it against. This CDR3 is 16 amino acids long. Germline V CDR1 and CDR2: SGHRS, YFSETQ. CDR3 region: CASSPAQSGATGELFF.